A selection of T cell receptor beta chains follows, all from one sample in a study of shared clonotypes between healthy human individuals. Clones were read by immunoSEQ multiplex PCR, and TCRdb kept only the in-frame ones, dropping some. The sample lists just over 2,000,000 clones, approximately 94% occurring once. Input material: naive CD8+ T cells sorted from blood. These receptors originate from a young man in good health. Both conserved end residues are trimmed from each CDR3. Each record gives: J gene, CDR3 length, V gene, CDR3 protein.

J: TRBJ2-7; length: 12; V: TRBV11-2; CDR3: ASSPGTASYEQY
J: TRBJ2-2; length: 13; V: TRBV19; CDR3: ASTVFGVNTGELF
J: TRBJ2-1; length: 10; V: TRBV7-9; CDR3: ASSLPGYEQF
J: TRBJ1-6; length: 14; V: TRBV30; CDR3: AWKKGASSYNSPLH
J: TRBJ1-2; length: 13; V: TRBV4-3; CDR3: ASSPGTGNLYGYT
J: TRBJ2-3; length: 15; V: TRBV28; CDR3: ASTVGITGGETDTQY
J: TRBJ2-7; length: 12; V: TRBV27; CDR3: ASSIRDRYYEQY
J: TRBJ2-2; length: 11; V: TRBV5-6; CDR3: ASSWTSTGELF
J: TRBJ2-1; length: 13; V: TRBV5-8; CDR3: ASSAGLAAYNEQF
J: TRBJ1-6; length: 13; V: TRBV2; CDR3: ASTLSRESGSPLH
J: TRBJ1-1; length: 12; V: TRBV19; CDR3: ASSRQGGNTEAF
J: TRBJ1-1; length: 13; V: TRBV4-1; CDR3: ASSQVAGVGTEAF
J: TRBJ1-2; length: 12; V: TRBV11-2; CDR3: ASSLGETVGGYT
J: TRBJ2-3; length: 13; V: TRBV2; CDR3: ASRESGSGADTQY
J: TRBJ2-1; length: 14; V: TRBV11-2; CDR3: ASSLGTSPPYNEQF
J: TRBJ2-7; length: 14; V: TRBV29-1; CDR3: SVETLRDTNSYEQY
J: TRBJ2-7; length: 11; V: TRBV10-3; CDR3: ATPEASGEGRY
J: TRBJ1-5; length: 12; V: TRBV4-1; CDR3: ASSQVYGDQPQH
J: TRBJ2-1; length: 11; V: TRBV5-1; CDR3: ASSLAEGNEQF
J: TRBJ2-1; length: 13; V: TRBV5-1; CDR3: ASSSGLAGVSEQF